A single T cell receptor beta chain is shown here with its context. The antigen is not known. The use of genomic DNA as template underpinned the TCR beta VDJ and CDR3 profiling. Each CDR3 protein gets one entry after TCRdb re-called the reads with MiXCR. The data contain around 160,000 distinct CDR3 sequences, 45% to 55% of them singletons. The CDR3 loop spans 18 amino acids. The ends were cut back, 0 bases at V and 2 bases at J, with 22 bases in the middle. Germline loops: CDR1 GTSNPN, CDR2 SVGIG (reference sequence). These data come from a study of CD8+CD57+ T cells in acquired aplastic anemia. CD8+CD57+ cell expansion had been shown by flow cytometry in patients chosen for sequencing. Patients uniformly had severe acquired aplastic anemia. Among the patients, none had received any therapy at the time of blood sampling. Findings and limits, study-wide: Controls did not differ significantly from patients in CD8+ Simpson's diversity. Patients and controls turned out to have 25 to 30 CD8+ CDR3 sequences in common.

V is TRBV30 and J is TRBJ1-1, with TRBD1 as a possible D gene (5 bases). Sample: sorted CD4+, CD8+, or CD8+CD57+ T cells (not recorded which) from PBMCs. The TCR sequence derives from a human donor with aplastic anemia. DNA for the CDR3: TGTGCCTGGAGTGTAAGACCCCTTTTTGGGCAGGGAAACACTGAAGCTTTCTTT. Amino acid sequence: CAWSVRPLFGQGNTEAFF.